Reported below is one TCR beta chain. Profiling relied on immunoSEQ multiplex PCR, and the TCRdb table lists in-frame clones only, not all of them. This sample has around 47,000 clones, with around 87% found just once. The data stem from a study of memory CD8 T cells in hepatitis C reinfection. Time point given: peak reinfection, 3 to 8 weeks after reinfection detection. TCR sequencing was done directly ex vivo on sorted cells, without expansion in vitro. Control naive CD8 T cells came from a couple of donors at all three reinfection time points. The TCR sequence derives from a man younger than 30 with hepatitis C virus infection. The specimen sequenced was naive CD8+ T cells sorted from blood.

The CDR3 reads CASSQTSIAYEQYF. The CDR3 DNA follows: TGCGCCAGCAGCCAGACTAGCATTGCCTACGAGCAGTACTTC. The chain joins TRBV4-1 to TRBJ2-5, with 7 bases that match TRBD2. TRBJ2-7 matches the DNA end more closely, so the J call is doubtful. CDR1 and CDR2 (germline): MGHRA, YSYEKL. The CDR3 runs 14 residues.